The source of this T cell receptor beta chain is a study of neurological immune-mediated disorders. Time point: technical triplicate 2. TCRdb re-called the 5' RACE reads through MiXCR, storing one row per CDR3 protein. In the table there are tens of thousands of distinct CDR3 sequences, 20% to 30% of which are singletons. This clonotype was counted ten times or more. Sequencing was performed on PBMCs. The sequence was obtained from a man in his 60s with HTLV-1-associated myelopathy (HAM/TSP).

The CDR3 is CASSLDRVGYTF. CDR3 DNA: TGCGCCAGCAGCTTGGACAGGGTTGGCTACACCTTC. The chain combines TRBV5-1 with TRBJ1-2; D possibly corresponds to TRBD1 (6 bases). CDR1 is SGHRS, CDR2 YFSETQ, per germline. The CDR3 spans 12 residues. V lost 0 bases to trimming and J lost 7 bases, with 7 bases between them.